This TCR beta chain was documented in a study of T cell changes during pregnancy in multiple sclerosis. Profiled with immunoSEQ multiplex PCR; TCRdb holds only in-frame clones, not every one. Of about 80,000 clones listed, roughly nine tenths were seen once; the top ten hold more than 1.4%. The ends were cut back, 1 base at V and 5 bases at J, with 12 bases in the middle. The germline V gene has CDR1 MNHEY and CDR2 SVGAGI. The CDR3 totals 14 residues. This clonotype was sampled from a female donor with multiple sclerosis, enrolled in a pregnancy study. The sequencing used peripheral blood, collected before pregnancy. The chain recombines TRBV6-5 with TRBJ2-7, with a possible D match to TRBD2 (5 bases). The CDR3 protein is CASSYYEGQNEQYF. In DNA, the CDR3 is TGTGCCAGCAGTTACTATGAGGGTCAGAACGAGCAGTACTTC.